Listed here are 7 T cell receptor beta chains from one sample, sequenced in a study of shared clonotypes between healthy human individuals. Data came from immunoSEQ multiplex PCR; TCRdb stores just in-frame clones and leaves some out. The data contain millions of clones, roughly 92% of them singletons. The sequencing sample was made of naive CD4+ T cells sorted from blood. The subset: CD45RA+ positively selected. Every receptor here comes from a man in his late teens or twenties in good health.

The chain links TRBV5-4 to TRBJ1-1; unclear D gene. V lost 6 bases and J 4 bases, leaving 25 bases between the germline ends. Germline V lookup: CDR1 SGHNT, CDR2 YYREEE (reference sequence). The CDR3 runs 17 residues. The chain's CDR3 is CASTPSLSQAASTEAFF. DNA for the CDR3: TGTGCCAGCACCCCATCACTAAGCCAAGCTGCGAGCACTGAAGCTTTCTTT.

A single count supports this clone. The genes are TRBV5-1 and TRBJ2-3; D unresolved. The CDR3 contains 14 residues. Trimming shortened V by 7 bases and J by 4 bases, and 16 bases separated the two germline ends. Germline CDR1 SGHRS, CDR2 YFSETQ. The CDR3 loop is CASSPGRQADTQYF. Here the CDR3 DNA reads TGCGCCAGCTCCCCGGGCAGGCAGGCAGATACGCAGTATTTT.

This clone was seen a single time. The rearrangement links TRBV28 to TRBJ2-5; D could derive from TRBD1 or TRBD2 (6 bases each). The CDR3 is 17 residues long. Trimming shortened V by 2 bases and J by 5 bases, and 21 bases separated the two germline ends. Germline V gene lookup returns CDR1 MDHEN and CDR2 SYDVKM. The CDR3 DNA reads as TGTGCCAGCAGTTTAGCCAGGGGACGGCCGGCGGGGGAGACCCAGTACTTC. Protein sequence: CASSLARGRPAGETQYF.

CDR3 loop: CASSLSGAFSYNSPLHF. The DNA of the CDR3 is TGTGCCAGCAGCTTAAGTGGGGCTTTCTCCTATAATTCACCCCTCCACTTT. The rearrangement joins TRBV5-8 to TRBJ1-6; D possibly corresponds to TRBD1 (5 bases). This CDR3 contains 17 residues. The V end lost 2 bases, the J end lost 0 bases, and 12 bases lay between the germline ends. Looked up from germline, CDR1 is SGHTS and CDR2 is YDEGEE.

The chain couples TRBV19 to TRBJ2-5, with a weak D call TRBD1 (5 bases). This CDR3 has 13 residues. The germline V and J ends were trimmed by 6 bases and 6 bases, with 14 bases remaining between them. CDR1 is LNHDA and CDR2 is SQIVND in the germline V gene (reference sequence). CDR3 protein: CASSEQVEQTQYF. The CDR3, as DNA: TGTGCCAGTAGCGAACAGGTAGAACAGACCCAGTACTTC.

The chain couples TRBV29-1 to TRBJ1-2; maybe TRBD1 (5 bases). From germline, CDR1 is SQVTM and CDR2 ANQGSEA. The germline V and J ends were trimmed by 3 bases and 6 bases, with 17 bases remaining between them. The CDR3 has 14 amino acids. The CDR3, as DNA: TGCAGCGTTGATGTGTTGCAGGGTTTGGATGGCTACACCTTC. Protein product: CSVDVLQGLDGYTF. Looking up the rest from reference TRBV29-1 and TRBJ1-2 gives the full variable domain: SAVISQKPSRDICQRGTSLTIQCQVDSQVTMMFWYRQQPGQSLTLIATANQGSEATYESGFVIDKFPISRPNLTFSTLTVSNMSPEDSSIYLCSVDVLQGLDGYTFGSGTRLTVV.

The chain is built from TRBV27 and TRBJ1-2, with D tentatively TRBD1 (6 bases). V was clipped by 6 bases and J by 0 bases, with 17 bases between them. The CDR3 covers 16 residues. CDR1 and CDR2 from the germline V gene are MNHEY and SMNVEV (reference sequence). The CDR3 spells CASRMTGLPANYGYTF. The DNA for the CDR3 is TGTGCCAGCAGGATGACAGGACTCCCAGCTAACTATGGCTACACCTTC.